The rows below give T cell receptor beta chains drawn from one sample of a study of blood T cell repertoires in COVID-19. Here immunoSEQ multiplex PCR was the method, and the copy in TCRdb shows in-frame clones only, minus some. The profile shows about 120,000 clones, around four fifths of them singletons. Source material: peripheral blood. The receptors derive from a human donor in a cohort sampled during active COVID-19. Both conserved end residues are part of each CDR3. D genes are given only for firm matches. A row's size may be missing; if present it is once, few, many or a size class.

v_call	clone_size	d_call	j_call	cdr3_aa	cdr3_nt
TRBV2	.	.	TRBJ2-1	CASSEWRGREQFF	TGTGCCAGCAGTGAATGGAGGGGTCGTGAGCAGTTCTTC
TRBV28	.	.	TRBJ2-1	CASSFRVAFEQFF	TGTGCCAGCAGTTTTCGAGTAGCCTTTGAGCAGTTCTTC
TRBV7-2	.	.	TRBJ2-7	CASSAGQREQYF	TGTGCCAGCAGCGCGGGACAGCGGGAGCAGTACTTC
TRBV3-1/TRBV3-2	.	.	TRBJ2-7	CASSQEGRTKGRDEQYF	TGTGCCAGCAGCCAAGAGGGCCGGACTAAGGGCAGGGACGAGCAGTACTTC
TRBV21-1	.	.	TRBJ2-7	CASSKRTGATYEQYF	TGTGCCAGCAGCAAAAGAACAGGGGCCACCTACGAGCAGTACTTC
TRBV19	once	.	TRBJ1-6	CASNAVQSSYNSPLHF	TGTGCCAGTAACGCCGTACAGAGCTCCTATAATTCACCCCTCCACTTT
TRBV15	few	.	TRBJ1-1	CATQGQNTEAFF	TGTGCCACTCAGGGGCAGAACACTGAAGCTTTCTTT
TRBV28	few	.	TRBJ2-3	CASRKQGTYTDTQYF	TGTGCCAGCAGGAAACAGGGCACCTACACAGATACGCAGTATTTT
TRBV12-5	.	TRBD1	TRBJ1-5	CASATGDNQPQHF	TGTGCTAGTGCGACAGGGGACAATCAGCCCCAGCATTTT
TRBV25-1	.	TRBD1	TRBJ2-7	CASSGGQGSYEQYF	TGTGCCAGCAGTGGAGGACAGGGGAGTTACGAGCAGTACTTC
TRBV5-1	.	.	TRBJ2-5	CASSQTSKETQYF	TGCGCCAGCAGCCAAACCTCTAAAGAGACCCAGTACTTC
TRBV30	.	TRBD1	TRBJ1-2	CAWGRDRPYGYTF	TGTGCCTGGGGGAGGGACAGGCCCTATGGCTACACCTTC
TRBV28	few	.	TRBJ1-3	CASSLTGSIGNTIYF	TGTGCCAGCAGTTTGACGGGTTCTATCGGAAACACCATATATTTT
TRBV19	.	TRBD1	TRBJ1-1	CASTQIEDRASTFF	TGTGCCAGTACCCAAATCGAGGACAGGGCCTCGACTTTCTTT
TRBV27	.	TRBD1	TRBJ1-2	CASSLAGTGDTGYTF	TGTGCCAGCAGTTTAGCCGGGACAGGGGATACCGGCTACACCTTC
TRBV11-2	.	.	TRBJ1-2	CASRQTGSYGYTF	TGTGCCAGCAGACAGACAGGTTCTTATGGCTACACCTTC
TRBV28	.	TRBD1	TRBJ2-7	CASSYQIQGPDGQTSYEQYF	TGTGCCAGCAGCTACCAGATACAGGGGCCGGACGGACAGACTTCCTACGAGCAGTACTTC
TRBV11-2	few	TRBD2	TRBJ2-1	CASSLDRASGRRNEQFF	TGTGCCAGCAGCTTAGATCGGGCTAGCGGGAGGAGGAATGAGCAGTTCTTC
TRBV18	.	TRBD1	TRBJ1-1	CASSPTTGGPYTEAFF	TGTGCCAGCTCCCCAACGACAGGGGGCCCGTACACTGAAGCTTTCTTT
TRBV18	many	.	TRBJ2-3	CASSPKGLSDTQYF	TGTGCCAGCTCACCAAAGGGACTCTCAGATACGCAGTATTTT
TRBV23-1	.	.	TRBJ2-2	CASSQRKLLGESRGNTGELFF	TGCGCCAGCAGTCAGAGGAAGTTATTAGGGGAGTCCAGGGGGAACACCGGGGAGCTGTTTTTT
TRBV18	.	.	TRBJ1-3	CASSPPLTLAGNTIYF	TGTGCCAGCTCACCACCCCTAACCCTCGCTGGAAACACCATATATTTT
TRBV28	few	.	TRBJ1-2	CASRRGANYGYTF	TGTGCCAGCAGGCGGGGGGCGAACTATGGCTACACCTTC
TRBV5-8	.	TRBD1	TRBJ2-2	CASSTGQGYTGELFF	TGTGCCAGCAGCACGGGACAGGGGTACACCGGGGAGCTGTTTTTT
TRBV19	.	TRBD2	TRBJ2-5	CASSAWAGALETQYF	TGTGCCAGTAGTGCTTGGGCGGGAGCCCTTGAGACCCAGTACTTC
TRBV7-8	.	.	TRBJ2-1	CATVAANEQFF	TGTGCCACCGTGGCCGCCAATGAGCAGTTCTTC
TRBV27	.	.	TRBJ2-1	CASSLGGESKDEQFF	TGTGCCAGCAGTTTAGGCGGGGAGAGTAAGGATGAGCAGTTCTTC
TRBV10-3	once	.	TRBJ1-2	CAISEAGPSGYTF	TGTGCCATCAGTGAGGCGGGACCGTCTGGCTACACCTTC
TRBV3-1/TRBV3-2	few	.	TRBJ2-1	CASSQASRAYNEQFF	TGTGCCAGCAGCCAAGCGTCCAGGGCTTACAATGAGCAGTTCTTC
TRBV5-1	.	.	TRBJ1-1	CASSFSDRNTEAFF	TGCGCCAGCAGCTTCAGTGACAGGAACACTGAAGCTTTCTTT
TRBV19	.	TRBD1	TRBJ1-5	CASSTTGGHQPQHF	TGTGCCAGTAGTACTACAGGGGGTCATCAGCCCCAGCATTTT
TRBV9	.	TRBD1	TRBJ1-5	CASSVGQGNSNQPQHF	TGTGCCAGCAGCGTTGGACAGGGAAATAGCAATCAGCCCCAGCATTTT
TRBV28	.	.	TRBJ2-1	CASSRGSGRNNEQFF	TGTGCCAGCAGCCGCGGTAGCGGACGGAACAATGAGCAGTTCTTC
TRBV30	few	.	TRBJ1-2	CAWETGSGYTF	TGTGCCTGGGAAACAGGGAGTGGCTACACCTTC
TRBV9	once	TRBD2	TRBJ2-1	CASSPGLLAGYNEQFF	TGTGCCAGCAGCCCGGGGCTACTAGCGGGGTACAATGAGCAGTTCTTC
TRBV30	.	.	TRBJ2-7	CACLRGYEQYF	TGTGCCTGTCTGCGGGGTTACGAGCAGTACTTC
TRBV11-2	.	.	TRBJ2-7	CASSSPRRATYEQYF	TGTGCCAGCAGCTCCCCCCGGCGGGCCACCTACGAGCAGTACTTC
TRBV7-2	.	.	TRBJ2-7	CASSLYGYEQYF	TGTGCCAGCAGCTTATACGGCTACGAGCAGTACTTC
TRBV30	.	.	TRBJ1-5	CAWTRAEQPQHF	TGTGCCTGGACGCGGGCGGAGCAGCCCCAGCATTTT
TRBV5-6	few	.	TRBJ1-1	CASSSLGEEQAFF	TGTGCCAGCAGCTCGCTCGGGGAGGAACAAGCTTTCTTT
TRBV7-9	.	.	TRBJ2-2	CASSLVGHNTGELFF	TGTGCCAGCAGCTTGGTAGGACATAACACCGGGGAGCTGTTTTTT
TRBV29-1	.	TRBD2	TRBJ2-1	CSVPRSGRLNEQFF	TGCAGCGTCCCCCGTAGCGGGAGGTTAAATGAGCAGTTCTTC
TRBV2	.	.	TRBJ2-5	CASSALGGQETQYF	TGTGCCAGCAGCGCCTTAGGGGGCCAAGAGACCCAGTACTTC
TRBV30	.	.	TRBJ1-4	CATDRPNEKLFF	TGTGCCACTGACAGGCCGAATGAAAAACTGTTTTTT
TRBV7-6	.	TRBD2	TRBJ2-5	CASSQGLAGGGLDF	TGTGCCAGCAGCCAAGGACTAGCGGGAGGGGGCTTGGACTTC
TRBV7-3	.	.	TRBJ1-1	CASSLQGPANTEAFF	TGTGCCAGCAGCTTACAGGGTCCGGCGAACACTGAAGCTTTCTTT
TRBV7-2	once	TRBD1	TRBJ2-3	CASTADRVSTDTQYF	TGTGCCAGCACCGCCGACAGGGTTAGCACAGATACGCAGTATTTT
TRBV15	.	.	TRBJ1-3	CATSRDGRGGNTIYF	TGTGCCACCAGCAGAGATGGCAGGGGAGGAAACACCATATATTTT
TRBV28	.	.	TRBJ2-2	CASSSGQFANTGELFF	TGTGCCAGCAGTTCTGGACAGTTCGCGAACACCGGGGAGCTGTTTTTT
TRBV18	.	.	TRBJ2-7	CASSPDPGSLFNYEQYF	TGTGCCAGCTCACCAGACCCGGGGAGCTTATTTAACTACGAGCAGTACTTC
TRBV28	.	.	TRBJ1-1	CASSLDQDEAFF	TGTGCCAGCAGTTTGGATCAGGATGAAGCTTTCTTT
TRBV7-9	.	TRBD1	TRBJ1-4	CASSMRQGGNEKLFF	TGTGCCAGCAGCATGCGACAGGGCGGTAATGAAAAACTGTTTTTT
TRBV2	.	TRBD1	TRBJ2-1	CASSERGQGVNEQFF	TGTGCCAGCAGTGAAAGGGGACAGGGGGTCAATGAGCAGTTCTTC
TRBV19	many	.	TRBJ2-5	CASSIGRGALFQYF	TGTGCCAGTAGTATTGGACGGGGTGCCCTTTTCCAGTACTTC
TRBV4-2	.	.	TRBJ1-1	CASSPSSEGLVTEAFF	TGTGCCAGCAGCCCGAGTTCGGAGGGTCTAGTCACTGAAGCTTTCTTT
TRBV6-2/TRBV6-3	few	.	TRBJ1-5	CASSHHGTPIKAQHF	TGTGCCAGCAGTCACCACGGGACTCCTATCAAAGCCCAGCATTTT
TRBV20-1	once	.	TRBJ2-3	CSASFESAGLPITDTQYF	TGCAGTGCTAGTTTTGAGTCAGCGGGTCTCCCCATCACAGATACGCAGTATTTT
TRBV27	.	.	TRBJ1-1	CASSSGGVEAFF	TGTGCCAGCAGTTCGGGGGGTGTTGAAGCTTTCTTT
TRBV5-1	once	TRBD2	TRBJ2-1	CASSAAGGSYNEQFF	TGCGCCAGCAGCGCCGCGGGGGGCTCCTACAATGAGCAGTTCTTC
TRBV28	.	.	TRBJ2-7	CASSPPGITNYEQYF	TGTGCCAGCAGTCCCCCCGGGATAACCAACTACGAGCAGTACTTC